This TCR beta chain stems from a study of T cell responses to AZD1222 COVID-19 vaccine. Whole-study results and caveats: The reported proportion of spike-specific TCRs targeting unmutated variant regions was nearly half. Baseline serostatus was positive in only five to seven AZD1222 recipients. The donors showed a predominance of white British ancestry and of females, with possible underestimation of clonal diversity.

As concerns this clone: Its specificity is unknown.

This table comes from immunoSEQ multiplex PCR, and its TCRdb copy is limited to in-frame clones, with some not included. The sample has roughly 96,000 clones; roughly 90% are singletons. This TCR was recovered from an adult who received the AZD1222 COVID-19 vaccine. The sample here was peripheral blood, taken 28 days after the second AZD1222 dose.

CDR3 residues: CASSLGPGQGNEKLFF. CDR3 DNA sequence: TGTGCCAGCAGCTTGGGACCGGGACAGGGGAATGAAAAACTGTTTTTT. The V call is TRBV5-6, the J call TRBJ1-4; TRBD1 aligns across 10 bases. The CDR3 sequence is 16 residues long. CDR1 and CDR2 from the germline V gene are SGHDT and YYEEEE. The trim removed 0 bases at V and 5 bases at J, leaving 4 bases unmatched.